This T cell receptor (beta chain) came from a study of OX40 agonist ivuxolimab in advanced cancers. Study context: As their treatment, patients were administered ivuxolimab, an agonistic anti-OX40 (CD134) antibody. The patients received ivuxolimab by intravenous route every 2 weeks at 0.01 to 10 mg/kg. Study conclusions and caveats: Expanded peripheral T-cell antigen specificity went undetermined. More expanded clones were found, on average, in CD8+ than in CD4+ T cells.

CDR1 is MDHEN, CDR2 SYDVKM, per germline. The CDR3 is made up of 16 amino acids. The V segment lost 3 bases and the J segment 13 bases; nucleotides outside the gene matches: 16. Comments on this clone: Its antigen is still unknown.

Repertoires were generated with immunoSEQ multiplex PCR, while TCRdb's copy carries only in-frame clones and drops some. The table includes 15,000 or so clones, more than 75% detected once. This receptor was identified in an adult with an advanced solid tumor such as melanoma, head and neck, liver or kidney cancer. The source was CD4+ or CD8+ T cells sorted from blood, collected in a trial of the OX40 agonist ivuxolimab. The chain couples TRBV28 to TRBJ2-1, with 9 bases that match TRBD1. CDR3 nucleotides: TGTGCCAGCAGTTTCCCCCCGGGACAGGGCCCGATGGATCAGTTCTTC. It translates to CASSFPPGQGPMDQFF.